Below are 4 T cell receptor beta chains sequenced from a single sample in a study of tumor-infiltrating lymphocytes in primary liver carcinoma (dated by TCRdb to 2016 to 2017). TCRdb names Illumina HiSeq 2500 as the instrument used. Starting from roughly 500 ng total RNA, TCRbeta-specific cDNA was produced by reverse transcription with a constant-region primer and ProtoScript II reverse transcriptase. Three nested multiplex PCR rounds, following a slightly modified ARM-PCR procedure, were used to build the TCRbeta libraries. Multiplex TRBV1-TRBV30 forward primers and a Cbeta reverse primer were used in the first two PCR rounds, each of which was run for around 10 cycles. Using fastp trimming at Q25 and MiXCR clonotype assembly, TCRdb reanalyzed the public sequencing data and kept in-frame beta chains. Every entry covers one CDR3 protein and lists the most common genes and DNA from its rows. This sample comprises about 120,000 distinct CDR3 sequences, approximately 68% of them detected only once. The ten largest clones take up over 8% of the sample.

Total RNA and DNA were co-extracted without cell sorting from around 20-30 mg of bulk tissue using the AllPrep DNA/RNA mini kit. The specimen was tumor-adjacent normal liver tissue. These receptors all come from a woman in her sixties or seventies with primary liver carcinoma and hepatitis B virus infection.

The chain couples TRBV2 to TRBJ2-7, with TRBD2 identical over 7 bases. Germline trimming cut 2 bases from V and 4 bases from J; bases unmatched to any gene: 5. Germline CDR1 reads SNHLY; CDR2 reads FYNNEI. The CDR3 is made up of 14 amino acids. The CDR3 region has the DNA TGTGCCAGCAGTGAACGCGGGAGAGGATACGAGCAGTACTTC. This translates into CASSERGRGYEQYF.

In the case of this clonotype: An end of the junction does not agree with germline; a read error may underlie this. This chain links TRBV29-1 with TRBJ1-6, with 9 bases fitting TRBD1. CDR1 and CDR2 (germline): SQVTM, ANQGSEA. The CDR3 covers 15 residues. CDR3 nucleotide sequence: TGCAGCGTTAGGACAGGGGCATCCTATAATTCACCCCTCAACTTT. It yields the protein CSVRTGASYNSPLNF. Drawing the rest from reference TRBV29-1 and TRBJ1-6, the complete variable domain is SAVISQKPSRDICQRGTSLTIQCQVDSQVTMMFWYRQQPGQSLTLIATANQGSEATYESGFVIDKFPISRPNLTFSTLTVSNMSPEDSSIYLCSVRTGASYNSPLNFGNGTRLTVT.

Comments on this clonotype: One end of the junction is discordant with germline, which a read error may explain. The chain recombines TRBV6-5 with TRBJ1-4, with D perhaps TRBD1 (6 bases). CDR1 and CDR2 (germline): MNHEY, SVGAGI. CDR3 length equals 15 residues. CDR3 nucleotide sequence: TGTGACAGCAGTTACGAGGGGGGAACTAATGAAAAACCGTTTTTT. Translated, it gives CDSSYEGGTNEKPFF.

This clonotype showed up many times. The chain links TRBV5-4 to TRBJ1-1; 10 nucleotides align to TRBD1. The CDR3 is 15 amino acids. Unmatched junction bases numbered 9, after V lost 7 bases and J lost 3 bases. Germline values: CDR1 SGHNT, CDR2 YYREEE (reference sequence). CDR3 residues: CASYKTGGDDTEAFF. CDR3 DNA: TGTGCCAGCTATAAGACAGGGGGCGATGACACTGAAGCTTTCTTT. The complete variable domain, with remaining parts taken from reference TRBV5-4 and TRBJ1-1, reads ETGVTQSPTHLIKTRGQQVTLRCSSQSGHNTVSWYQQALGQGPQFIFQYYREEENGRGNFPPRFSGLQFPNYSSELNVNALELDDSALYLCASYKTGGDDTEAFFGQGTRLTVV.